A single sample is the source of the 18 T cell receptor beta chains below, sequenced in a study of OX40 agonist ivuxolimab in advanced cancers. TCRdb keeps only in-frame clones here, not all; method: immunoSEQ multiplex PCR. In the table there are around 58,000 clones, approximately 94% of which are singletons. The sequencing here drew on CD4+ or CD8+ T cells sorted from blood, taken in a trial of the OX40 agonist ivuxolimab. The receptors were gathered from an adult with an advanced solid tumor such as melanoma, head and neck, liver or kidney cancer.

The chain employs TRBV9 and TRBJ2-7; D not certain. Trimming removed 4 bases from V and 2 bases from J, with 13 bases in between. Looked up from germline, CDR1 is SGDLS and CDR2 is YYNGEE. The CDR3 runs 14 residues. The CDR3 DNA reads as TGTGCCAGCAGCCCCTCGGGCAGCACCTACGAGCAGTACTTC. This gives the protein CASSPSGSTYEQYF.

This sequence joins TRBV11-2 and TRBJ1-3, with no clear D. Trimming shortened V by 1 base and J by 2 bases, and 9 bases separated the two germline ends. Germline V gives CDR1 SGHAT, CDR2 FQNNGV. CDR3 size: 15 residues. In DNA, the CDR3 is TGTGCCAGCAGCTTAGGACCGTATGCTGGAAACACCATATATTTT. This gives the protein CASSLGPYAGNTIYF.

This sequence joins TRBV9 and TRBJ1-1; D is ambiguous. Trimming stripped 1 base from V and 8 bases from J, with 9 bases between. The CDR3 has 12 amino acids. The germline gives CDR1 SGDLS, CDR2 YYNGEE. This chain's CDR3 is CASSVTGSEAFF. Written as DNA, the CDR3 is TGTGCCAGCAGCGTAACGGGTTCCGAAGCTTTCTTT. Drawing the rest from reference TRBV9 and TRBJ1-1, the complete variable domain is DSGVTQTPKHLITATGQRVTLRCSPRSGDLSVYWYQQSLDQGLQFLIQYYNGEERAKGNILERFSAQQFPDLHSELNLSSLELGDSALYFCASSVTGSEAFFGQGTRLTVV.

The rearrangement joins TRBV11-1 to TRBJ2-7, with TRBD2 matching over 7 bases. Germline CDR1 SGHAT, CDR2 FQDESV (reference sequence). The ends lost 3 bases at V and 0 bases at J; junction bases unmatched: 5. The CDR3 has 15 amino acids. CDR3 sequence (DNA): TGTGCCAGCAGCTTCGAGGGAGGGAGCTCCTACGAGCAGTACTTC. Its translation: CASSFEGGSSYEQYF.

This clone has only one observation. This rearrangement joins TRBV4-3 to TRBJ2-1, with TRBD2 matching 7 bases. Germline V lookup: CDR1 LGHNA, CDR2 YSLEER. This CDR3 contains 15 residues. Germline trimming cut 1 base from V and 5 bases from J; bases unmatched to any gene: 5. The CDR3 loop is CASSQGSAGDNEQFF. CDR3 nucleotide sequence: TGCGCCAGCAGCCAAGGGAGCGCGGGAGACAATGAGCAGTTCTTC.

This clone was seen a handful of times. The CDR3 spells CASSISRAGNTEAFF. The CDR3 DNA reads TGTGCCAGTAGTATTTCTAGGGCTGGGAACACTGAAGCTTTCTTT. The gene calls are TRBV19 and TRBJ1-1; D gene unclear. Germline V CDR1 and CDR2: LNHDA, SQIVND (reference sequence). The CDR3 is made up of 15 amino acids. V gave up 3 bases and J gave up 1 base, with 12 bases separating them.

This clone was found once. The V call is TRBV6-5, the J call TRBJ2-7; TRBD2 matches at 15 bases. J gave up 4 bases and V 8 bases, and 6 bases lay outside the gene matches. Germline lookup yields CDR1 MNHEY and CDR2 SVGAGI. The CDR3 loop spans 15 amino acids. The CDR3 region has the DNA TGTGCCAGCCAGGGACTAGCGGGAGGATGGTACGAGCAGTACTTC. Its translation is CASQGLAGGWYEQYF.

The gene calls are TRBV25-1 and TRBJ2-4, with 7 bases identical to TRBD2. With 9 bases clipped from V and 0 bases from J, the junction kept 8 bases outside the gene matches. Germline values: CDR1 MGHDK, CDR2 SYGVNS. This CDR3 has 15 amino acids. The CDR3 sequence: CARPLAVLAKNIQYF. The CDR3, as DNA: TGTGCCAGGCCTCTAGCGGTACTAGCCAAAAACATTCAGTACTTC.

The chain links TRBV5-4 to TRBJ2-1, with D unresolved. CDR3 size: 11 residues. Trimming left V 3 bases short and J 7 bases short, with 5 bases between. Per germline, CDR1 SGHNT and CDR2 YYREEE (reference sequence). CDR3 nucleotides: TGTGCCAGCAGCTCAACTAATGAGCAGTTCTTC. Residues: CASSSTNEQFF.

This clone was seen only once. The V gene is TRBV9, the J gene TRBJ2-7, with D perhaps TRBD1 (5 bases). With 0 bases removed from V and 3 bases from J, the gap between germline ends came to 13 bases. CDR1 and CDR2 from the germline V gene are SGDLS and YYNGEE. The CDR3 is 15 residues long. CDR3 sequence (DNA): TGTGCCAGCAGCGTAGAAAGGACACCCATCTACGAGCAGTACTTC. Translation: CASSVERTPIYEQYF. Together with reference TRBV9 and TRBJ2-7, the CDR3 gives the full variable domain: DSGVTQTPKHLITATGQRVTLRCSPRSGDLSVYWYQQSLDQGLQFLIQYYNGEERAKGNILERFSAQQFPDLHSELNLSSLELGDSALYFCASSVERTPIYEQYFGPGTRLTVT.

J is TRBJ2-1 and V is TRBV9; 8 nucleotides line up with TRBD2. The CDR3 loop spans 16 amino acids. Germline CDR1 is SGDLS and CDR2 is YYNGEE. With V trimmed by 0 bases and J by 1 base, 3 bases remained unmatched. The CDR3 sequence is CASSVAASGSYNEQFF. The CDR3 DNA sequence: TGTGCCAGCAGCGTAGCGGCTAGCGGGTCCTACAATGAGCAGTTCTTC. The variable domain in full, with the rest retrieved from reference TRBV9 and TRBJ2-1, is DSGVTQTPKHLITATGQRVTLRCSPRSGDLSVYWYQQSLDQGLQFLIQYYNGEERAKGNILERFSAQQFPDLHSELNLSSLELGDSALYFCASSVAASGSYNEQFFGPGTRLTVL.

This clone showed up just a few times. The rearrangement uses TRBV19 and TRBJ1-5; D remains unclear. Per germline, CDR1 LNHDA and CDR2 SQIVND (reference sequence). V was shortened by 3 bases and J by 0 bases, with 9 bases between the two germline ends. The CDR3 sequence is 15 residues long. CDR3 sequence reads: CASSISDYSNQPQHF. CDR3 nucleotide sequence: TGTGCCAGTAGTATCAGTGATTATAGCAATCAGCCCCAGCATTTT.

The chain carries TRBV6-5 and TRBJ2-7; maybe TRBD1 (5 bases). CDR3 length: 15 amino acids. Germline CDR1 reads MNHEY; CDR2 reads SVGAGI. V gave up 6 bases and J gave up 5 bases, with 20 bases separating them. The CDR3 region has the DNA TGTGCCAGCAGCCCGGCCAGGGCCAAACGGAACGAGCAGTACTTC. Protein product: CASSPARAKRNEQYF.

The chain joins TRBV4-3 to TRBJ1-4, with 9 bases identical to TRBD1. This CDR3 has 16 residues. Germline CDR1 LGHNA, CDR2 YSLEER. The V and J ends lost 0 bases and 7 bases, in that order; junction bases with no gene match: 6. CDR3 DNA sequence: TGCGCCAGCAGCCAAGAAAGGACAGGGGCGGTTGAAAAACTGTTTTTT. It specifies CASSQERTGAVEKLFF.

The genes are TRBV28 and TRBJ2-7; 8 bases agree with TRBD1. The CDR3 is 16 amino acids. V shed 2 bases, J shed 0 bases, and the junction held 6 bases outside the gene matches. The germline V gene has CDR1 MDHEN and CDR2 SYDVKM. CDR3 in DNA: TGTGCCAGCAGTTTAGACAGGGGACAGAGCTCCTACGAGCAGTACTTC. This translates into CASSLDRGQSSYEQYF.

V is TRBV7-3 and J is TRBJ2-5; no clear D. The V gene's germline CDR1 is SGHTA and CDR2 FQGTGA. The V end was cut by 3 bases, the J end by 0 bases, with 8 bases between. The CDR3 covers 14 residues. CDR3 residues: CASSLMVDQETQYF. In DNA, the CDR3 is TGTGCCAGCAGCTTGATGGTCGACCAAGAGACCCAGTACTTC.

Details on this clone: An end of the junction differs from the germline gene, which may be a read error. The CDR3 here is CASSRAGGRTDTQYF. The CDR3 nucleotides are TGTGCTAGCAGCCGGGCCGGGGGTAGGACAGATACGCAGTATTTT. The V gene is TRBV7-7, the J gene TRBJ2-3; possible D gene TRBD2, 6 bases. There are 15 residues in the CDR3. Germline CDR1 SSHAT, CDR2 FNYEAQ (reference sequence).

The chain recombines TRBV9 with TRBJ2-5; 11 nucleotides align to TRBD1. CDR1 and CDR2 from the germline V gene are SGDLS and YYNGEE. The trim removed 7 bases at V and 1 base at J, leaving 6 bases unmatched. This CDR3 contains 15 residues. Written as DNA, the CDR3 is TGTGCCAGCTCAGGGACAGGGGGTCCCCAAGAGACCCAGTACTTC. Translation: CASSGTGGPQETQYF.